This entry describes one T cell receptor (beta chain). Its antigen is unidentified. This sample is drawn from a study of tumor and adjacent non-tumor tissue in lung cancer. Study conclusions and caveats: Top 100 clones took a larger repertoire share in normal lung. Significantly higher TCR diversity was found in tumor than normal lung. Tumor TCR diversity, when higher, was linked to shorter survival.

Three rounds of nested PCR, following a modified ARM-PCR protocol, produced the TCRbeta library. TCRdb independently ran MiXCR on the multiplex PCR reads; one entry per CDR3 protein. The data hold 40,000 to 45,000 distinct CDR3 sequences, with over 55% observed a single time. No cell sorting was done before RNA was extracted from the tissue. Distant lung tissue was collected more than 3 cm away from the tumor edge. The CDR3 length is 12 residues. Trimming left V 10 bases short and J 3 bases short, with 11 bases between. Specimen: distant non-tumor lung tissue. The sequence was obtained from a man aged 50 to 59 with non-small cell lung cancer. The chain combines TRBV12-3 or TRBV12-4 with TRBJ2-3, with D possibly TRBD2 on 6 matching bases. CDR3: CANRRETDTQYF. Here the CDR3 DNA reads TGTGCCAACAGGAGGGAGACAGATACGCAGTATTTT.